One and the same sample provided the 15 T cell receptor beta chains below, sequenced in a study of monozygotic twins with inflammatory bowel disease. No DNA is given; TCRdb re-called the 5' RACE reads and lists each CDR3 protein once. Recorded for this sample: about 380,000 distinct CDR3 sequences. Input material: blood. All receptors come from a human donor with ulcerative colitis or Crohn's disease, or a healthy co-twin of an affected twin (not recorded which).

The chain employs TRBV3-1 and TRBJ1-2; TCRdb reports TRBD1, a call that lacks DNA to check it against. CDR1 and CDR2 (germline): LGHDT, YNNKEL (reference sequence). This CDR3 contains 17 residues. CDR3 sequence: CASSRRDRGFSNYGYTF.

The chain recombines TRBV29-1 with TRBJ2-7; TCRdb returns TRBD1, unconfirmable since there is no DNA. The germline CDR1 and CDR2 sequences are SQVTM and ANQGSEA. The CDR3 extends over 13 amino acids. The CDR3 loop is CSVDGTAQSEQYF.

This chain uses TRBV5-1 with TRBJ2-7; TCRdb's D call of TRBD1 is untestable without DNA. Germline V gives CDR1 SGHRS, CDR2 YFSETQ. This CDR3 has 16 amino acids. CDR3 region: CASSLNPGSLSYEQYF. Full variable domain (remainder filled in from reference TRBV5-1 and TRBJ2-7): KAGVTQTPRYLIKTRGQQVTLSCSPISGHRSVSWYQQTPGQGLQFLFEYFSETQRNKGNFPGRFSGRQFSNSRSEMNVSTLELGDSALYLCASSLNPGSLSYEQYFGPGTRLTVT.

V and J are TRBV27 and TRBJ2-7; TCRdb calls TRBD1, which cannot be checked without DNA. The CDR3 contains 15 residues. CDR1 is MNHEY and CDR2 is SMNVEV in the germline V gene (reference sequence). The CDR3 here is CASSPNRGPDYEQYF.

This chain uses TRBV9 with TRBJ1-1; TCRdb's assignment of TRBD1 cannot be checked, as there is no DNA. This CDR3 region has 14 residues. Per the germline V gene, CDR1 is SGDLS and CDR2 is YYNGEE. CDR3 residues: CASSARSPSTEAFF.

The rearrangement uses TRBV7-9 and TRBJ2-1; TCRdb calls TRBD2, which cannot be checked without DNA. The germline CDR1 and CDR2 sequences are SEHNR and FQNEAQ (reference sequence). The CDR3 length is 16 residues. This chain's CDR3 is CASSSQLAGGNGEQFF.

The gene calls are TRBV25-1 and TRBJ1-4. Per the germline V gene, CDR1 is MGHDK and CDR2 is SYGVNS. The CDR3 spans 12 residues. The CDR3 protein is CASTEGSEKLFF.

The rearrangement joins TRBV5-1 to TRBJ1-1; TCRdb reports TRBD1, a call that lacks DNA to check it against. Germline V gene sequence: CDR1 SGHRS, CDR2 YFSETQ. The CDR3 covers 15 residues. The chain's CDR3 is CASSLGQGRETEAFF.

The CDR3 loop reads CASSWGRKGGGELFF. The chain joins TRBV5-1 to TRBJ2-2; there is no DNA to check the TCRdb D call of TRBD1. The CDR3 is made up of 15 amino acids. Germline V gene lookup returns CDR1 SGHRS and CDR2 YFSETQ.

The J gene is TRBJ1-2, the V gene TRBV5-1. This CDR3 has 14 residues. From germline, CDR1 is SGHRS and CDR2 YFSETQ. CDR3 region: CASSLGSSNYGYTF.

This CDR3 reads CAISEWGITIYF. V gene TRBV10-3 combines with J gene TRBJ1-3. Germline CDR1 reads ENHRY; CDR2 reads SYGVKD. CDR3 length: 12 residues.

This chain uses TRBV7-8 with TRBJ2-7. Germline V gives CDR1 SGHVS, CDR2 FQNEAQ. The CDR3 runs to 13 residues. This chain's CDR3 is CASSSTTRYEQYF.

This chain joins TRBV5-1 and TRBJ2-1; TCRdb outputs TRBD1, but without DNA this stays unchecked. Per the germline V gene, CDR1 is SGHRS and CDR2 is YFSETQ. The CDR3 is 15 residues long. CDR3 protein: CASNPQGATYNEQFF.

The V gene is TRBV12-3 or TRBV12-4, the J gene TRBJ2-7; as DNA is missing, the TRBD1 call by TCRdb cannot be tested. This CDR3 has 14 residues. CDR3 sequence reads: CASSQTGEGNEQYF.

The chain uses TRBV6-2 or TRBV6-3 and TRBJ2-7; there is no DNA to check the TCRdb D call of TRBD2. Germline CDR1 reads MNHEY; CDR2 reads SVGEGT. The CDR3 spans 13 residues. The CDR3 reads CASVSGLPREQYF.